The present TCR beta chain was sequenced within a study of blood T cell repertoires in COVID-19. The overall study: Acute and convalescent COVID-19 specimens originated in the United States, Italy and Spain. The analysed material was cDNA or gDNA that came from T cells, B-cell-depleted T cells, or PBMCs.

This clone was observed a few times. Per the authors' pipeline: Quantification of nucleated cells was approximated via reference gene primer amplification. Generated by immunoSEQ multiplex PCR, the TCRdb table keeps only in-frame clones and is missing some. V, J and clone size are taken as reported in that table, and D and trimming were inferred from the DNA itself. This sample has about 480,000 clones, with approximately 88% found just once. The CDR3 has 13 amino acids. The V and J ends lost 3 bases and 7 bases respectively, with 8 bases between them. CDR1 and CDR2 (germline): SGDLS, YYNGEE. Patients of the Seattle cohort, enrolled during active infection, were followed longitudinally.

The TCR sequence derives from a woman in her fifties or sixties with COVID-19, enrolled during active disease. The sample consisted of peripheral blood. The chain combines TRBV9 with TRBJ1-6; D unclear. The CDR3 spells CASSGGPNSPLHF. CDR3 bases: TGTGCCAGCAGCGGCGGGCCCAATTCACCCCTCCACTTT.